These T cell receptor beta chains were read from a single sample in a study of graft-versus-host responses after intestinal transplantation. Measured with immunoSEQ multiplex PCR; TCRdb has only the in-frame clones, and not every one. The sample holds around 97,000 clones; more than 85% are singletons and the top ten take under 1.5%. Their cognate antigens are unknown. Sequenced material: unstimulated CD8+ T cells sorted from spleen or lymph node cells, taken before intestinal transplant. The receptors derive from a human donor who received an intestinal transplant. The CDR3 runs from the conserved cysteine through the conserved F or W.

TRBV7-9 | CASTRSPPPGQGGGYTF
TRBV6-1 | CASSEELLAGPVDEQFF
TRBV9 | CASSPTGGPNYGYTF
TRBV11-2 | CASSLEGGSEQYF
TRBV6-6 | CASSYSSADYNEQFF
TRBV2 | CASSEAWGTPRTDEQFF
TRBV11-2 | CASSLDGGTGPSGTEAFF
TRBV19 | CASSVSMNTEAFF
TRBV6-1 | CASSEHNVAYGYTF
TRBV5-1 | CASSPGTSGGITDTQYF
TRBV7-9 | CASSDLLWDEAFF
TRBV4-1 | CASSLTGTGKVNEQFF
TRBV9 | CASSLGTGEWYEQYF
TRBV5-4 | CASSFKPGQNIIYEQYF
TRBV11-2 | CASSWADTQYF